The TCR beta chain under discussion was sequenced for a study of CD8 T cells in ankylosing spondylitis. Study findings and constraints: The study identified a TCR beta motif of several highly homologous variants that appeared characteristic of ankylosing spondylitis blood.

The TCR beta libraries were generated through quantitative 5'-RACE incorporating molecular barcodes. TCRdb used MiXCR to reprocess the 5' RACE reads, holding one entry per CDR3 protein. This table has about 510,000 distinct CDR3 sequences, roughly 5.3% appearing once. This clonotype was seen repeatedly, ten times or more. Antigen: not known. The CDR3 consists of 11 residues. The V gene end was trimmed by 5 bases and the J gene end by 5 bases; junction bases not matched to a gene: 1. The germline V gene encodes CDR1 DFQATT and CDR2 SNEGSKA (reference sequence). Sequencing used blood, either unsorted or a sorted T cell fraction (not recorded which). The sequence was collected from a male donor with ankylosing spondylitis. The chain has TRBV20-1 and TRBJ2-5, with 8 positions matching TRBD1. The CDR3 DNA sequence: TGCAGTGCTCGACAGGGGGAGACCCAGTACTTC. This encodes CSARQGETQYF.